The T cell receptor (beta chain) described here comes from a study of a mutant IDH1 vaccine in newly diagnosed glioma. Time point defined: week 23, last vaccination. Vaccinated patients received 300 ug of mutant IDH1 20-mer peptide per dose, with topical imiquimod. Produced via immunoSEQ multiplex PCR; TCRdb's table is partial and in-frame only. The table includes about 55,000 clones, 80% detected once. A word on this clone: The antigen is unknown.

CDR1 and CDR2 from the germline V gene are SGHTA and FQGTGA. The germline V and J ends were trimmed by 5 bases and 9 bases, with 16 bases remaining between them. CDR3 size: 13 residues. This specimen consisted of PBMCs, obtained from a glioma patient whose treatment included an IDH1 peptide vaccine. The TCR originated in a man between 35 and 55 years old with glioma. The chain uses TRBV7-3 and TRBJ1-2; D unresolved. The CDR3 DNA is TGTGCCAGCAGCCAAAATAGAGATAGCAGCTACACCTTC. It translates to CASSQNRDSSYTF.